A few counts support the clone carrying this TCR beta chain. The data were taken from a study of CD8 T cells in Susac syndrome. The CDR3 extends over 12 amino acids. Germline V gene data show CDR1 as SGHTA and CDR2 as FQGNSA. Trimming took 5 bases from V and 6 from J, leaving 9 bases between them. Bulk CD8+ and CD4+ cells came from magnetic negative isolation; CD8+ TEMRA by FACS. Random hexamers were used to reverse transcribe about 0.45 to 1 ug of RNA. Coverage of TCR beta CDR3 amplification by immunoSEQ multiplex PCR extended to 54 Vbeta and 13 Jbeta. From the immunoSEQ multiplex PCR reads, TCRdb called clonotypes with MiXCR, one entry per CDR3 protein. This repertoire shows 74,000 or so distinct CDR3 sequences, 90% to 95% found once; its top ten account for 0.4% to 0.55%.

The genes are TRBV7-2 and TRBJ2-3; D is ambiguous. The sequenced sample consisted of CD4+ T cells from PBMCs. The receptor was derived from a human donor with Susac syndrome. The CDR3 sequence: CASSPLGDTQYF. CDR3 DNA: TGTGCCAGCAGCCCCTTGGGCGATACGCAGTATTTT.